This entry concerns a single T cell receptor beta chain. The data belong to a study of PD-1 blockade in mismatch repair-deficient tumors. The repertoire was sequenced with immunoSEQ multiplex PCR; TCRdb's copy has only in-frame clones and lacks some. Altogether roughly 37,000 clones are present, around 80% being singletons, with the ten largest covering more than 1%. V was trimmed by 6 bases and J by 6 bases, leaving 10 bases between them. This CDR3 region has 12 residues. Germline CDR1 SGHTA, CDR2 FQGTGA. The sequences come from PBMCs, collected approximately 41 weeks after starting pembrolizumab. This receptor was identified in an adult with mismatch repair-deficient cancer. The rearrangement links TRBV7-3 to TRBJ2-3, with D perhaps TRBD2 (5 bases). DNA of the CDR3: TGTGCCAGCAGGCGGACGGGGGATACGCAGTATTTT. Residues: CASRRTGDTQYF. Drawing the rest from reference TRBV7-3 and TRBJ2-3, the complete variable domain is GAGVSQTPSNKVTEKGKYVELRCDPISGHTALYWYRQSLGQGPEFLIYFQGTGAADDSGLPNDRFFAVRPEGSVSTLKIQRTERGDSAVYLCASRRTGDTQYFGPGTRLTVL.